The T cell receptor beta chain under discussion was sequenced for a study of technical replicates of blood from a handful of donors. CDR1 LNHNV and CDR2 YYDKDF come from the germline V gene (reference sequence). Trimming left V 4 bases short and J 0 bases short, with 10 bases between. CDR3 length: 16 residues. Generated by immunoSEQ multiplex PCR, the TCRdb table keeps only in-frame clones and is missing some. The table includes approximately 87,000 clones, approximately 94% detected once. Input material: T cells isolated from PBMCs. The J gene is TRBJ2-6, the V gene TRBV15; D gene ambiguous. The receptor's source is a human donor in good health. The CDR3 spells CATSTPVYSGANVLTF. The CDR3 DNA is TGTGCCACCAGCACCCCAGTTTACTCTGGGGCCAACGTCCTGACTTTC.